Sequencing of this TCR beta chain was carried out in a study of CD39 and CD103 CD8 tumor-infiltrating T cells. The CDR3 length is 17 residues. Per germline, CDR1 SEHNR and CDR2 FQNEAQ (reference sequence). V shed 4 bases and J shed 0 bases, with 15 bases lying between them. T lymphocytes were enriched from thawed cells by negative selection, adding EpCAM beads for tumor-infiltrating lymphocytes. Memory CD8 T cells were sorted as CD8+CD4-CD45RA-, any CCR7 status. Libraries were prepared by immunoSEQ multiplex PCR; TCRdb keeps only in-frame clonotypes and omits some of them. The sample has more than 15,000 clones, under 95% seen once.

Source material: CD8+ T cells sorted from blood. As to subset: total memory CD8 T cells (CD45RA-CCR7+/-) from blood or uninvolved lymph node. This receptor was obtained from a human donor with head and neck squamous cell carcinoma. V is TRBV7-9 and J is TRBJ2-2, with a possible D match to TRBD1 (6 bases). CDR3 bases: TGTGCCAGCAGCTCCTACAGGGCGGGTACGAACACCGGGGAGCTGTTTTTT. Its protein is CASSSYRAGTNTGELFF.